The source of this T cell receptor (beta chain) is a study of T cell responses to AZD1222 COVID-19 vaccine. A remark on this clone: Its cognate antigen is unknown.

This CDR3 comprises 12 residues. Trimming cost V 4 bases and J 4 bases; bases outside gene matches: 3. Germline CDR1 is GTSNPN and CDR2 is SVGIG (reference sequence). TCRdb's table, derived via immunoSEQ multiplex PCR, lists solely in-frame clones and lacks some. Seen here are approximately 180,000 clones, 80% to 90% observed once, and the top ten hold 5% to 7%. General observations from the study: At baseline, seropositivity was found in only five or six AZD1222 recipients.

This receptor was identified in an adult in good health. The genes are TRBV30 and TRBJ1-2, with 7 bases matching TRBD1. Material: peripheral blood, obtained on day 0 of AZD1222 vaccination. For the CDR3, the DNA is TGTGCCTGGAACTGGGACAGCTATGGCTACACCTTC. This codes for CAWNWDSYGYTF. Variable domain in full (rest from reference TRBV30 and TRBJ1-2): SQTIHQWPATLVQPVGSPLSLECTVEGTSNPNLYWYRQAAGRGLQLLFYSVGIGQISSEVPQNLSASRPQDRQFILSSKKLLLSDSGFYLCAWNWDSYGYTFGSGTRLTVV.